The 31 T cell receptor beta chains in this list originate from one sample, sequenced in a study of T cells after yellow fever vaccination. From the 5' RACE reads, TCRdb called clonotypes with MiXCR, one entry per CDR3 protein. Seen here are 450,000 to 650,000 distinct CDR3 sequences, about 13% observed once, and the top ten hold over 12%. Specimen: PBMCs, collected on the day of the yellow fever booster vaccination. The receptor source for this set is a man aged 25-40 years who received the YFV17D yellow fever vaccine.

This clonotype has only a few counts. This chain uses TRBV6-1 with TRBJ2-1; D is perhaps TRBD2 (7 bases). The CDR3 consists of 15 residues. V lost 6 bases and J lost 7, with 19 bases in between. Germline assignment: CDR1 MNHNS and CDR2 SASEGT. The CDR3: CASRERDTERNEQFF. CDR3 bases: TGTGCCAGCAGGGAGCGGGACACCGAACGTAATGAGCAGTTCTTC.

The chain joins TRBV20-1 to TRBJ2-1, with 8 bases aligning to TRBD2. The CDR3 spans 15 residues. Germline CDR1 reads DFQATT; CDR2 reads SNEGSKA (reference sequence). V dropped 6 bases and J dropped 5; count of bases not matched to a gene: 12. The CDR3 sequence: CSAAGLARVDNEQFF. In DNA form, the CDR3 reads TGCAGTGCCGCAGGACTAGCCCGAGTCGACAATGAGCAGTTCTTC.

This clonotype was recorded a few times. The CDR3 region has the DNA TGTGCCAGCAGCTCCCCCGCCTGGGGGAGCCTCTCCCCATACGAGCAGTACTTC. This sequence encodes CASSSPAWGSLSPYEQYF. The genes are TRBV5-6 and TRBJ2-7; TRBD1 or TRBD2 may be the D gene (5 bases each). This CDR3 is built from 18 residues. Germline loops: CDR1 SGHDT, CDR2 YYEEEE. Trimming stripped 3 bases from V and 4 bases from J, with 26 bases between. The variable domain in full, completed from reference TRBV5-6 and TRBJ2-7, reads DAGVTQSPTHLIKTRGQQVTLRCSPKSGHDTVSWYQQALGQGPQFIFQYYEEEERQRGNFPDRFSGHQFPNYSSELNVNALLLGDSALYLCASSSPAWGSLSPYEQYFGPGTRLTVT.

The chain recombines TRBV27 with TRBJ2-7; 8 bases are a match to TRBD2. J was trimmed by 4 bases and V by 5 bases; bases with no gene match: 10. CDR3 length equals 15 residues. Germline V gives CDR1 MNHEY, CDR2 SMNVEV (reference sequence). CDR3 DNA sequence: TGTGCCAGCAGTCCGGCGGGGGGCGGGACTTACGAGCAGTACTTC. Translating it yields CASSPAGGGTYEQYF.

In this sample, this clonotype turned up a few times. The rearrangement uses TRBV20-1 and TRBJ2-3; D is undetermined. The ends were cut back, 6 bases at V and 14 bases at J, with 9 bases in the middle. CDR3 length: 8 amino acids. The germline V gene has CDR1 DFQATT and CDR2 SNEGSKA (reference sequence). CDR3 sequence: CSAPSGYF. For the CDR3, the DNA is TGCAGTGCCCCTTCTGGGTATTTT.

This clonotype has a handful of counts. The rearrangement uses TRBV12-3 or TRBV12-4 and TRBJ1-1; a possible D gene is TRBD1 (5 bases). Trimming pared 6 bases from V and 5 bases from J, leaving 13 bases between. This CDR3 is 13 amino acids long. The CDR3 loop reads CASRLTVTTEAFF. CDR3 nucleotide sequence: TGTGCCAGCAGGCTGACAGTAACGACTGAAGCTTTCTTT.

This clonotype was counted only a few times. The V gene is TRBV5-5, the J gene TRBJ2-2; D gene unclear. V was pared by 5 bases and J by 8 bases, with 7 bases between. The germline V gene has CDR1 SGHKS and CDR2 YYEKEE (reference sequence). This CDR3 contains 11 residues. CDR3 in amino acids: CASRSVGELFF. In nucleotides, the CDR3 is TGTGCCAGCAGATCCGTAGGGGAGCTGTTTTTT.

V gene TRBV14 combines with J gene TRBJ2-5; a weak D match, TRBD2 (6 bases). Germline values: CDR1 SGHDN, CDR2 FVKESK. The ends were cut back, 0 bases at V and 5 bases at J, with 19 bases in the middle. The length of the CDR3 is 17 residues. This chain's CDR3 is CASSQEVARGTRETQYF. CDR3 coding DNA: TGTGCCAGCAGCCAAGAGGTGGCCCGCGGGACCCGGGAGACCCAGTACTTC.

There are a few counts of this clonotype. This chain links TRBV7-2 with TRBJ2-3; 14 nucleotides line up with TRBD2. The trim removed 5 bases at V and 1 base at J, leaving 5 bases unmatched. Germline loops: CDR1 SGHTA, CDR2 FQGNSA. The CDR3 length is 17 residues. The CDR3 region is CASSPPGLAGGTDTQYF. The CDR3 DNA is TGTGCCAGCAGCCCCCCGGGACTAGCGGGGGGCACAGATACGCAGTATTTT.

This chain joins TRBV27 and TRBJ2-3; D gene uncertain. V shed 2 bases and J shed 6 bases, with 12 bases lying between them. The CDR3 runs to 14 residues. Per germline, CDR1 MNHEY and CDR2 SMNVEV (reference sequence). The CDR3 region has the DNA TGTGCCAGCAGTTTAGAGCACCGCGCGGATACGCAGTATTTT. Its translation: CASSLEHRADTQYF.

This clonotype was counted a few times. This rearrangement joins TRBV11-2 to TRBJ2-4, with D perhaps matching TRBD1 or TRBD2 (5 bases each). The CDR3 covers 14 residues. Trimming took off 4 bases at V and 4 bases at J, with 11 bases between the two ends. Germline loops: CDR1 SGHAT, CDR2 FQNNGV. The CDR3 loop reads CASSWPGTKNIQYF. DNA of the CDR3: TGTGCCAGCAGCTGGCCCGGGACGAAAAACATTCAGTACTTC.

The chain joins TRBV7-3 to TRBJ2-5; D is tentatively TRBD1 or TRBD2 (5 bases each). Per germline, CDR1 SGHTA and CDR2 FQGTGA. The CDR3 consists of 13 residues. Trimming removed 5 bases at V and 5 bases at J, with 12 bases between. CDR3 DNA sequence: TGTGCCAGCAGCAGGGCAGGGACCGAGACCCAGTACTTC. Its protein is CASSRAGTETQYF.

The gene calls are TRBV7-2 and TRBJ1-5; the match to TRBD1 covers 7 bases. The CDR3 totals 14 residues. Losses at the gene ends were 1 base for V and 6 bases for J; bases not matched to a gene: 3. Germline values: CDR1 SGHTA, CDR2 FQGNSA. CDR3 sequence: CASSLEGAFQPQHF. CDR3 in DNA: TGTGCCAGCAGCTTAGAGGGGGCTTTTCAGCCCCAGCATTTT.

This clonotype was seen at least ten times. The J gene is TRBJ2-7, the V gene TRBV20-1, with 8 bases aligning to TRBD1. CDR1 is DFQATT and CDR2 is SNEGSKA in the germline V gene (reference sequence). This CDR3 has 13 amino acids. V lost 8 bases to trimming and J lost 3 bases; unmatched junction nucleotides: 9. CDR3 sequence reads: CSSQGQESYEQYF. CDR3 nucleotides: TGCAGTAGTCAGGGACAGGAAAGCTACGAGCAGTACTTC.

The chain combines TRBV7-6 with TRBJ2-1, with D unclear. The germline V gene has CDR1 SGHVS and CDR2 FNYEAQ. V was cut by 5 bases and J by 5 bases, with 7 bases left in between. This CDR3 has 12 amino acids. CDR3 protein: CASSTDNNEQFF. DNA for the CDR3: TGTGCCAGCAGCACAGATAACAATGAGCAGTTCTTC.

The chain carries TRBV20-1 and TRBJ2-7, with D tentatively TRBD2 (6 bases). CDR1 is DFQATT, CDR2 SNEGSKA, per germline (reference sequence). With 0 bases removed from V and 2 bases from J, the gap between germline ends came to 14 bases. This CDR3 spans 15 amino acids. The chain's CDR3 is CSARDSAGYTYEQYF. The DNA for the CDR3 is TGCAGTGCTAGAGATAGTGCGGGGTACACCTACGAGCAGTACTTC.

The rearrangement joins TRBV15 to TRBJ2-5, with unresolved D. Germline assignment: CDR1 LNHNV and CDR2 YYDKDF (reference sequence). The V end lost 3 bases, the J end lost 4 bases, and 6 bases lay between the germline ends. This CDR3 has 12 residues. CDR3 loop: CATSSGRETQYF. The CDR3 coding sequence is TGTGCCACCAGCAGCGGGCGAGAGACCCAGTACTTC.

This clonotype was seen a handful of times. The chain has TRBV20-1 and TRBJ2-7, with D perhaps assigned TRBD1 or TRBD2 (6 bases each). Trimming removed 1 base from V and 7 bases from J, with 17 bases in between. The CDR3 totals 14 residues. Germline lookup yields CDR1 DFQATT and CDR2 SNEGSKA (reference sequence). The CDR3 loop is CSARAGASWGEQYF. DNA for the CDR3: TGCAGTGCTAGAGCGGGGGCGAGTTGGGGTGAGCAGTACTTC.

This clonotype was counted only a few times. V is TRBV20-1 and J is TRBJ1-5; D perhaps matches TRBD1 (6 bases). Deletions cut 2 bases from V and 0 bases from J, with 11 bases between. Per the germline V gene, CDR1 is DFQATT and CDR2 is SNEGSKA (reference sequence). The CDR3 has 15 amino acids. The CDR3 bases are TGCAGTGCTAGACGACAGGAATATAGCAATCAGCCCCAGCATTTT. The encoded protein is CSARRQEYSNQPQHF.

CDR3 nucleotides: TGTGCCAGCAGCTCCTCTGGACAGGGAGCCGAGCAGTACTTC. Amino acid sequence: CASSSSGQGAEQYF. V gene TRBV7-2 combines with J gene TRBJ2-7; TRBD1 matches 8 bases. Germline CDR1 and CDR2: SGHTA and FQGNSA. Trimming cost V 4 bases and J 6 bases; bases outside gene matches: 8. This CDR3 contains 14 residues.

The chain couples TRBV27 to TRBJ2-6, with TRBD1 identical over 7 bases. The CDR3 runs 17 residues. Germline CDR1 and CDR2: MNHEY and SMNVEV (reference sequence). With 1 base clipped from V and 4 bases from J, the junction kept 7 bases outside the gene matches. The CDR3 spells CASSLYPTGKGANVLTF. CDR3 DNA: TGTGCCAGCAGTTTATATCCGACAGGGAAAGGGGCCAACGTCCTGACTTTC.

The chain couples TRBV9 to TRBJ2-1; 8 nucleotides line up with TRBD1. Germline values: CDR1 SGDLS, CDR2 YYNGEE. There are 17 residues in the CDR3. Trimming removed 4 bases from V and 8 bases from J; junction bases left unmatched: 17. CDR3 protein: CASSLRQGTSWSDEQFF. The DNA for the CDR3 is TGTGCCAGCAGCCTCCGACAGGGGACTTCTTGGTCCGATGAGCAGTTCTTC. Full variable domain (remainder filled in from reference TRBV9 and TRBJ2-1): DSGVTQTPKHLITATGQRVTLRCSPRSGDLSVYWYQQSLDQGLQFLIQYYNGEERAKGNILERFSAQQFPDLHSELNLSSLELGDSALYFCASSLRQGTSWSDEQFFGPGTRLTVL.

This clonotype was counted a few times. This chain joins TRBV14 and TRBJ2-1; the match to TRBD2 covers 14 bases. Germline CDR1 SGHDN, CDR2 FVKESK. Unmatched junction bases numbered 5, after V lost 0 bases and J lost 7 bases. The CDR3 has 17 amino acids. The CDR3 spells CASSQEGLAGVVNEQFF. In nucleotides, the CDR3 is TGTGCCAGCAGCCAAGAGGGACTAGCGGGAGTGGTAAATGAGCAGTTCTTC.

The chain couples TRBV5-5 to TRBJ1-2, with D perhaps matching TRBD1 (6 bases). Trimming stripped 0 bases from V and 4 bases from J, with 13 bases between. The CDR3 totals 15 residues. Germline CDR1 reads SGHKS; CDR2 reads YYEKEE (reference sequence). The CDR3 here is CASSLAPTGSYGYTF. In DNA, the CDR3 is TGTGCCAGCAGCTTGGCTCCGACAGGTTCCTATGGCTACACCTTC.

This clonotype was detected only a few times. V is TRBV24-1 and J is TRBJ2-7; D is tentatively TRBD1 or TRBD2 (6 bases each). The CDR3 runs to 15 residues. V was clipped by 3 bases and J by 3 bases, with 14 bases between them. Germline assignment: CDR1 KGHDR and CDR2 SFDVKD. CDR3 nucleotides: TGTGCCACCAGTGATACCGGGGGCCCACACTACGAGCAGTACTTC. It encodes CATSDTGGPHYEQYF.

The rearrangement joins TRBV19 to TRBJ1-3, with D unresolved. This CDR3 comprises 14 residues. Trimming removed 3 bases from V and 4 bases from J, with 10 bases in between. CDR1 is LNHDA, CDR2 SQIVND, per germline (reference sequence). The CDR3 DNA sequence: TGTGCCAGTAGTATGCCCTTTGCCGGAAACACCATATATTTT. Protein: CASSMPFAGNTIYF.

This clonotype has only a few counts. The genes are TRBV6-6 and TRBJ1-1; 10 bases agree with TRBD1. The CDR3 length is 13 residues. V lost 4 bases, J lost 11 bases, and 7 bases stayed unmatched. CDR1 MNHNY and CDR2 SVGAGI come from the germline V gene (reference sequence). The CDR3 coding sequence is TGTGCCAGCAGTTCGCGCGGGACAGGGGTTGCTTTCTTT. Translated, it gives CASSSRGTGVAFF.

V gene TRBV7-8 combines with J gene TRBJ2-7, with D unresolved. V lost 1 base, J lost 3 bases, and 10 bases lay in between. Germline CDR1 is SGHVS and CDR2 is FQNEAQ. The CDR3 covers 14 residues. The CDR3 sequence: CASSLDARVYEQYF. CDR3 sequence (DNA): TGTGCCAGCAGCTTAGATGCTAGAGTCTACGAGCAGTACTTC.

This chain uses TRBV9 with TRBJ2-1; the match to TRBD2 covers 10 bases. The CDR3 is 15 residues long. V was clipped by 1 base and J by 5 bases; unmatched bases: 3. Germline-derived CDR1 and CDR2 are SGDLS and YYNGEE. CDR3 protein: CASSVQLAGNNEQFF. CDR3 coding DNA: TGTGCCAGCAGCGTACAACTAGCGGGGAACAATGAGCAGTTCTTC.

The chain recombines TRBV5-6 with TRBJ2-7; possibly TRBD1 or TRBD2 for D (5 bases each). This CDR3 is built from 15 residues. V gave up 1 base and J gave up 2 bases, with 13 bases separating them. Germline V lookup: CDR1 SGHDT, CDR2 YYEEEE. The CDR3 DNA sequence: TGTGCCAGCAGCTTGTTACCAGGGAGCACCTACGAGCAGTACTTC. Translation: CASSLLPGSTYEQYF.

This chain joins TRBV6-2 or TRBV6-3 and TRBJ2-1; D remains ambiguous. CDR1 is MNHEY and CDR2 is SVGEGT in the germline V gene. This CDR3 has 12 amino acids. V was trimmed by 7 bases and J by 1 base, leaving 5 bases between them. This CDR3 reads CASKASYNEQFF. DNA of the CDR3: TGTGCCAGCAAGGCGTCCTACAATGAGCAGTTCTTC.